The clone carrying this TCR beta chain was picked up a small number of times. The V gene end was trimmed by 6 bases and the J gene end by 0 bases; junction bases not matched to a gene: 11. Per germline, CDR1 SNHLY and CDR2 FYNNEI. The CDR3 totals 17 residues. This specimen belongs to a study of cytomegalovirus exposure and HLA in healthy donors. Primers: 60 Vbeta forward and 13 Jbeta reverse. TCRdb's copy holds only in-frame clones and misses some; the assay was immunoSEQ multiplex PCR. The profile shows about 150,000 clones, roughly 9.4% of them singletons. The J gene is TRBJ2-3, the V gene TRBV2; 8 bases align to TRBD2. The sequenced sample was PBMCs. This sequence originates from a male donor in good health and CMV-seronegative. This CDR3 is CASRPGLGRPSTDTQYF. The DNA for the CDR3 is TGTGCCAGCAGACCGGGACTAGGGCGCCCCAGCACAGATACGCAGTATTTT.